Below are 21 T cell receptor beta chains sequenced from a single sample in a study of cytomegalovirus exposure and HLA in healthy donors. The study ran its PCR with 60 Vbeta and 13 Jbeta primers. TCRdb's table, derived via immunoSEQ multiplex PCR, lists solely in-frame clones and lacks some. The sample yields roughly 150,000 clones, roughly 84% seen once. The sample was PBMCs. The receptors shown here come from a man aged 30 to 45 in good health and CMV-seropositive.

The chain carries TRBV5-6 and TRBJ1-2; 9 nucleotides match TRBD1. The CDR3 length is 13 residues. Germline loops: CDR1 SGHDT, CDR2 YYEEEE. With V trimmed by 4 bases and J by 8 bases, 6 bases remained unmatched. CDR3 sequence reads: CASSQQGASGYTF. The DNA for the CDR3 is TGTGCCAGCAGCCAACAGGGGGCAAGCGGCTACACCTTC.

This chain joins TRBV14 and TRBJ2-7; 9 positions match TRBD2. This CDR3 contains 15 residues. Germline V gene lookup returns CDR1 SGHDN and CDR2 FVKESK. V trimming: 1 base; J trimming: 5 bases; junction bases outside the gene matches: 6. CDR3 nucleotides: TGTGCCAGCAGCCAAGTCAGCGGGAGGTCACACGAGCAGTACTTC. Amino acid sequence: CASSQVSGRSHEQYF.

The rearrangement joins TRBV6-5 to TRBJ1-6, with 11 bases lining up with TRBD1. The CDR3 has 16 amino acids. Looked up from germline, CDR1 is MNHEY and CDR2 is SVGAGI. The J segment lost 7 bases and the V segment lost 0 bases, leaving 2 bases of the junction unmatched. CDR3 nucleotide sequence: TGTGCCAGCAGTTACTCGAGGGACAGGGGGAATTCACCCCTCCACTTT. This translates into CASSYSRDRGNSPLHF.

Concerning this clone: A read error may produce the germline difference seen at one junction end. The chain combines TRBV7-9 with TRBJ2-5; 14 bases align to TRBD2. The CDR3 is 16 amino acids. Germline V lookup: CDR1 SEHNR, CDR2 FQNEAQ (reference sequence). In DNA form, the CDR3 reads TGTGCCGGCAGCCCAGGACTAGCGGGAGGCCAAGAGACCCAGTACTTC. Encoded protein: CAGSPGLAGGQETQYF.

This chain connects TRBV4-1 to TRBJ2-3; a possible D gene is TRBD1 (7 bases). Germline CDR1 is MGHRA and CDR2 is YSYEKL. CDR3 length: 16 amino acids. Trimming cost V 4 bases and J 4 bases, with 18 bases left between them. CDR3: CASSPRGSAGADTQYF. The CDR3 coding sequence is TGCGCCAGCAGCCCCAGGGGGTCAGCGGGCGCAGATACGCAGTATTTT.

The chain joins TRBV27 to TRBJ2-4, with 7 nucleotides matching TRBD1. Germline V CDR1 and CDR2: MNHEY, SMNVEV (reference sequence). The CDR3 length is 18 residues. The ends lost 5 bases at V and 1 base at J; junction bases unmatched: 14. The CDR3 sequence is CASSPPSTGWMAKNIQYF. CDR3 nucleotide sequence: TGTGCCAGCAGTCCACCATCGACAGGGTGGATGGCCAAAAACATTCAGTACTTC.

The rearrangement links TRBV6-1 to TRBJ2-2, with 13 nucleotides matching TRBD2. CDR3 length: 17 residues. Germline-derived CDR1 and CDR2 are MNHNS and SASEGT. Trimming cost V 3 bases and J 4 bases; bases outside gene matches: 5. For the CDR3, the DNA is TGTGCCAGCAGTGACGGACTAGCGGGAGAGGGCACCGGGGAGCTGTTTTTT. Protein sequence: CASSDGLAGEGTGELFF.

This chain joins TRBV27 and TRBJ2-3; the D gene is possibly TRBD2 (5 bases). Trimming shortened V by 0 bases and J by 3 bases, and 7 bases separated the two germline ends. The CDR3 length is 14 residues. CDR1 is MNHEY, CDR2 SMNVEV, per germline (reference sequence). The CDR3 here is CASSLSRATDTQYF. The CDR3 coding sequence is TGTGCCAGCAGTTTATCGAGGGCAACAGATACGCAGTATTTT.

The V call is TRBV6-5, the J call TRBJ2-1; 9 bases match TRBD1. Germline CDR1 and CDR2: MNHEY and SVGAGI. The CDR3 extends over 15 amino acids. The trim removed 0 bases at V and 5 bases at J, leaving 2 bases unmatched. Here the CDR3 DNA reads TGTGCCAGCAGTTACTCGTGGACAGGGGACAATGAGCAGTTCTTC. It encodes CASSYSWTGDNEQFF.

The rearrangement joins TRBV4-2 to TRBJ2-1; 9 nucleotides match TRBD2. The CDR3 runs 15 residues. Germline trimming cut 2 bases from V and 1 base from J; bases unmatched to any gene: 0. The germline gives CDR1 LGHNA, CDR2 YNFKEQ. CDR3 protein: CASSQTSGSYNEQFF. The CDR3 DNA reads as TGTGCCAGCAGCCAAACTAGCGGGTCCTACAATGAGCAGTTCTTC.

With regard to this clone: Within the sample, other DNA sequences also encode this same CDR3. The chain combines TRBV9 with TRBJ2-1; TRBD2 aligns across 10 bases. Trimming at V came to 3 bases and at J to 0 bases, leaving 0 bases not matched to a gene. Per germline, CDR1 SGDLS and CDR2 YYNGEE. The CDR3 is made up of 15 amino acids. The CDR3 region has the DNA TGTGCCAGCAGCGCTAGCGGGAGCTCCTACAATGAGCAGTTCTTC. As protein: CASSASGSSYNEQFF.

The V and J genes are TRBV19 and TRBJ2-7; 9 positions agree with TRBD1. From germline, CDR1 is LNHDA and CDR2 SQIVND (reference sequence). There are 13 residues in the CDR3. Trimming cost V 8 bases and J 6 bases; bases outside gene matches: 8. This chain's CDR3 is CASGPGQGGEQYF. The CDR3 nucleotides are TGTGCCAGTGGTCCGGGACAGGGAGGCGAGCAGTACTTC.

The chain employs TRBV9 and TRBJ2-2; no firm D call. Germline V gene sequence: CDR1 SGDLS, CDR2 YYNGEE. This CDR3 has 12 amino acids. Trimming stripped 1 base from V and 6 bases from J, with 4 bases between. In DNA form, the CDR3 reads TGTGCCAGCAGCGTATCTGCCGGGGAGCTGTTTTTT. It codes for CASSVSAGELFF.

The V and J genes are TRBV2 and TRBJ2-1, with 10 bases aligning to TRBD2. V was pared by 3 bases and J by 3 bases, with 2 bases of the junction left unmatched. Germline CDR1 SNHLY, CDR2 FYNNEI. CDR3 length: 15 residues. The CDR3 protein is CASSEGTSDYNEQFF. Here the CDR3 DNA reads TGTGCCAGCAGTGAGGGGACTAGCGACTACAATGAGCAGTTCTTC.

In this sample, this clone turned up many times. The rearrangement joins TRBV4-1 to TRBJ2-7, with 9 bases identical to TRBD2. Germline-derived CDR1 and CDR2 are MGHRA and YSYEKL. This CDR3 is 16 amino acids long. Trimming took 1 base from V and 3 from J; bases not matched to a gene: 7. The CDR3 spells CASSQVWASGVYEQYF. The CDR3 DNA sequence: TGCGCCAGCAGCCAAGTCTGGGCTAGCGGGGTCTACGAGCAGTACTTC.

The chain links TRBV11-2 to TRBJ1-1, with D uncertain. The CDR3 contains 16 residues. CDR1 is SGHAT and CDR2 is FQNNGV in the germline V gene. V gave up 5 bases and J gave up 0 bases, with 16 bases separating them. The CDR3 reads CASSLGSLILNTEAFF. The CDR3 DNA sequence: TGTGCCAGCAGCCTGGGCAGCCTTATTTTGAACACTGAAGCTTTCTTT.

The gene calls are TRBV29-1 and TRBJ2-3; D may be TRBD2 (5 bases). CDR3 length equals 14 residues. The germline CDR1 and CDR2 sequences are SQVTM and ANQGSEA. Trimming pared 4 bases from V and 4 bases from J, leaving 15 bases between. The CDR3 DNA sequence: TGCAGCGTTGTTACTAGTCCAAATTCAGATACGCAGTATTTT. Protein product: CSVVTSPNSDTQYF.

The chain recombines TRBV5-1 with TRBJ2-3; D call uncertain. Germline V CDR1 and CDR2: SGHRS, YFSETQ. This CDR3 is built from 15 residues. V gave up 2 bases and J gave up 0 bases, with 10 bases separating them. The CDR3 reads CASSLGAASTDTQYF. The DNA of the CDR3 is TGCGCCAGCAGCTTAGGAGCTGCTAGCACAGATACGCAGTATTTT.

The chain employs TRBV7-2 and TRBJ2-5, with D tentatively TRBD2 (5 bases). Germline CDR1 and CDR2: SGHTA and FQGNSA. The length of the CDR3 is 13 residues. The V and J ends lost 5 bases and 2 bases respectively, with 9 bases between them. The CDR3 protein is CASSGRGQETQYF. The CDR3 nucleotides read TGTGCCAGCAGCGGGAGAGGGCAAGAGACCCAGTACTTC.

V gene TRBV18 combines with J gene TRBJ2-7; D remains ambiguous. The length of the CDR3 is 15 residues. CDR1 is KGHSH and CDR2 is LQKENI in the germline V gene. V was shortened by 0 bases and J by 0 bases, with 9 bases between the two germline ends. The CDR3 DNA sequence: TGTGCCAGCTCACCACCCGCGCGGAGCTCCTACGAGCAGTACTTC. This translates into CASSPPARSSYEQYF.

The table lists this clone with a count of one. V and J are TRBV15 and TRBJ2-5; no reliable D call. The germline V gene encodes CDR1 LNHNV and CDR2 YYDKDF (reference sequence). Trimming left V 3 bases short and J 1 base short, with 6 bases between. CDR3 size: 13 residues. The CDR3 DNA is TGTGCCACCAGCAGGAACAGCCAAGAGACCCAGTACTTC. It yields the protein CATSRNSQETQYF.